These 26 T cell receptor beta chains were all obtained from the same sample, sequenced in a study of immune cell composition in non-small cell lung cancer. Profiling relied on immunoSEQ multiplex PCR, and the TCRdb table lists in-frame clones only, not all of them. The data show 5,500 to 7,500 clones, 70% seen once. Material for sequencing was lung tumor tissue. All receptors come from a human donor with non-small cell lung cancer.

The chain couples TRBV5-6 to TRBJ1-3; D remains ambiguous. Trimming pared 0 bases from V and 0 bases from J, leaving 10 bases between. The V gene's germline CDR1 is SGHDT and CDR2 YYEEEE. CDR3 size: 16 residues. CDR3 nucleotides: TGTGCCAGCAGCTTGGGCAAGTGGAGCTCTGGAAACACCATATATTTT. Its translation is CASSLGKWSSGNTIYF.

V usage is TRBV10-1 and J usage is TRBJ1-6; 8 bases line up with TRBD1. Looked up from germline, CDR1 is WNHNN and CDR2 is SYGVQD (reference sequence). CDR3 length equals 16 residues. J was trimmed by 9 bases and V by 0 bases; bases with no gene match: 7. In DNA form, the CDR3 reads TGCGCCAGCAGTGAGTCGGGGGCAGGGGGCCTTTCACCCCTCCACTTT. The encoded protein is CASSESGAGGLSPLHF.

This chain links TRBV30 with TRBJ1-1, with 9 bases matching TRBD1. V gave up 0 bases and J gave up 5 bases; unmatched junction bases: 7. This CDR3 comprises 15 residues. The germline gives CDR1 GTSNPN, CDR2 SVGIG (reference sequence). The DNA of the CDR3 is TGTGCCTGGAGTGTTCCGACAGGGGGAGGAACTGAAGCTTTCTTT. It codes for CAWSVPTGGGTEAFF.

This clone appeared once. The V call is TRBV29-1, the J call TRBJ2-1; TRBD1 agrees at 7 bases. Trimming took 6 bases from V and 4 from J; bases not matched to a gene: 9. This CDR3 contains 14 residues. Looked up from germline, CDR1 is SQVTM and CDR2 is ANQGSEA. DNA of the CDR3: TGCAGCGTAGTAGGGGGCAGGGGGTACAATGAGCAGTTCTTC. Amino acid sequence: CSVVGGRGYNEQFF.

In DNA form, the CDR3 reads TGCGCCAGCAGCCAAGTATGGGGGGTTAGCACAGATACGCAGTATTTT. Translation gives CASSQVWGVSTDTQYF. The chain couples TRBV4-1 to TRBJ2-3, with D perhaps matching TRBD2 (6 bases). CDR3 length: 16 residues. The germline CDR1 and CDR2 sequences are MGHRA and YSYEKL. The V end lost 1 base, the J end lost 0 bases, and 11 bases lay between the germline ends.

The CDR3 DNA follows: TGTGCCAGCAGCTTGCAGGTTATGAACACTGAAGCTTTCTTT. Translation: CASSLQVMNTEAFF. The chain carries TRBV5-4 and TRBJ1-1; D uncertain. The ends were cut back, 1 base at V and 0 bases at J, with 7 bases in the middle. This CDR3 spans 14 amino acids. Germline loops: CDR1 SGHNT, CDR2 YYREEE (reference sequence).

The rearrangement uses TRBV15 and TRBJ2-5; D is unresolved. Judging by the DNA end, TRBJ2-7 fits better; the J call may be wrong. The CDR3 is 15 amino acids. The germline V gene has CDR1 LNHNV and CDR2 YYDKDF (reference sequence). In DNA, the CDR3 is TGTGCCACCAGCAGAGATTGGCAGGTCTCCTACGAGCAGTACTTC. Amino acid sequence: CATSRDWQVSYEQYF.

The table lists this clone with a few counts. The chain couples TRBV10-2 to TRBJ1-6; maybe TRBD1 (6 bases). V was trimmed by 5 bases and J by 10 bases, leaving 12 bases between them. In germline, CDR1 is WSHSY, CDR2 SAAADI. The CDR3 loop spans 13 amino acids. The CDR3 protein is CASSRDIQSPLHF. The CDR3 nucleotides are TGCGCCAGCAGTCGGGACATTCAGTCACCCCTCCACTTT.

V gene TRBV5-4 combines with J gene TRBJ2-7; D unclear. The germline V gene encodes CDR1 SGHNT and CDR2 YYREEE (reference sequence). The CDR3 runs to 14 residues. With 4 bases removed from V and 7 bases from J, the gap between germline ends came to 18 bases. CDR3 nucleotides: TGTGCCAGCAGCCAAGACGGCAGGTCTCAGGAGCAGTACTTC. It specifies CASSQDGRSQEQYF. The variable domain in full, completed from reference TRBV5-4 and TRBJ2-7, reads ETGVTQSPTHLIKTRGQQVTLRCSSQSGHNTVSWYQQALGQGPQFIFQYYREEENGRGNFPPRFSGLQFPNYSSELNVNALELDDSALYLCASSQDGRSQEQYFGPGTRLTVT.

This clone was observed a handful of times. The chain links TRBV2 to TRBJ2-7; D call uncertain. Germline loops: CDR1 SNHLY, CDR2 FYNNEI. The CDR3 is 11 residues long. The V end lost 7 bases, the J end lost 6 bases, and 10 bases lay between the germline ends. As DNA, the CDR3 is TGTGCCAGCACGGCCGGCGGCGAGCAGTACTTC. Amino acids: CASTAGGEQYF.

This clone is large. CDR3 nucleotides: TGTGCCAGCAGGCTTTCCGGGGCTAACTATGGCTACACCTTC. As protein: CASRLSGANYGYTF. The chain links TRBV27 to TRBJ1-2; D remains ambiguous. The CDR3 sequence is 14 residues long. Germline assignment: CDR1 MNHEY and CDR2 SMNVEV (reference sequence). The germline V and J ends were trimmed by 6 bases and 0 bases, with 11 bases remaining between them.

The J gene is TRBJ2-7, the V gene TRBV29-1; 10 bases line up with TRBD1. V lost 4 bases to trimming and J lost 11 bases; unmatched junction nucleotides: 8. Germline V gene sequence: CDR1 SQVTM, CDR2 ANQGSEA. The CDR3 extends over 12 amino acids. The CDR3 loop is CSVGDPGTGEYF. The CDR3 DNA follows: TGCAGCGTTGGGGACCCCGGGACAGGGGAGTACTTC.

This clone has a handful of counts. V and J are TRBV2 and TRBJ1-1; D ambiguous. Germline V gives CDR1 SNHLY, CDR2 FYNNEI. Trimming took 5 bases from V and 3 from J, leaving 4 bases between them. This CDR3 spans 11 amino acids. Written as DNA, the CDR3 is TGTGCCAGCAGTTATGACACTGAAGCTTTCTTT. Protein: CASSYDTEAFF.

The gene calls are TRBV6-6 and TRBJ2-1; TRBD1 might be the D (6 bases). With 6 bases removed from V and 8 bases from J, the gap between germline ends came to 11 bases. The CDR3 consists of 12 residues. Germline lookup yields CDR1 MNHNY and CDR2 SVGAGI (reference sequence). CDR3 sequence: CASRNRADEQFF. The CDR3 bases are TGTGCCAGCAGAAACAGGGCGGATGAGCAGTTCTTC.

V usage is TRBV15 and J usage is TRBJ2-2; 12 nucleotides line up with TRBD2. V was clipped by 3 bases and J by 9 bases; unmatched bases: 8. CDR3 size: 16 residues. The germline V gene encodes CDR1 LNHNV and CDR2 YYDKDF (reference sequence). The DNA of the CDR3 is TGTGCCACCAGCAGGGGTCTAGCGGGAGGGGCCCGGGAGCTGTTTTTT. Its protein is CATSRGLAGGARELFF. Supplemented by reference TRBV15 and TRBJ2-2, the full variable domain reads DAMVIQNPRYQVTQFGKPVTLSCSQTLNHNVMYWYQQKSSQAPKLLFHYYDKDFNNEADTPDNFQSRRPNTSFCFLDIRSPGLGDTAMYLCATSRGLAGGARELFFGEGSRLTVL.

The CDR3 is CASSSSGGTYEQYF. DNA of the CDR3: TGTGCCAGCAGCTCCAGCGGGGGCACCTACGAGCAGTACTTC. The chain links TRBV7-2 to TRBJ2-7; 8 bases line up with TRBD2. Germline lookup yields CDR1 SGHTA and CDR2 FQGNSA. Trimming at V came to 4 bases and at J to 2 bases, leaving 4 bases not matched to a gene. The CDR3 has 14 amino acids.

The J gene is TRBJ2-1, the V gene TRBV18; 14 nucleotides match TRBD2. The junction had 6 bases not matched to a gene; V was cut back by 4 bases and J by 7 bases. Germline assignment: CDR1 KGHSH and CDR2 LQKENI. The CDR3 contains 16 residues. This CDR3 is CASSQPGTSGSNEQFF. CDR3 DNA sequence: TGTGCCAGCTCACAGCCCGGGACTAGCGGGAGTAATGAGCAGTTCTTC.

The J gene is TRBJ1-4, the V gene TRBV30; 7 bases match TRBD1. Looked up from germline, CDR1 is GTSNPN and CDR2 is SVGIG (reference sequence). The CDR3 runs 14 residues. J gave up 4 bases and V 4 bases, and 6 bases lay outside the gene matches. The CDR3 nucleotides are TGTGCCTGGACCGACAGGGAGAGTAATGAAAAACTGTTTTTT. It translates to CAWTDRESNEKLFF. The full variable domain, in which reference TRBV30 and TRBJ1-4 provide the parts outside the CDR3, is SQTIHQWPATLVQPVGSPLSLECTVEGTSNPNLYWYRQAAGRGLQLLFYSVGIGQISSEVPQNLSASRPQDRQFILSSKKLLLSDSGFYLCAWTDRESNEKLFFGSGTQLSVL.

The rearrangement joins TRBV2 to TRBJ2-3, with D maybe TRBD1 (7 bases). Germline CDR1 reads SNHLY; CDR2 reads FYNNEI. This CDR3 contains 15 residues. V was cut by 7 bases and J by 4 bases, with 18 bases left in between. The CDR3: CASNTGDRVPDTQYF. The CDR3 DNA reads TGTGCCAGCAATACGGGAGACAGGGTCCCAGATACGCAGTATTTT. Full variable domain (outside the CDR3, taken from reference TRBV2 and TRBJ2-3): EPEVTQTPSHQVTQMGQEVILRCVPISNHLYFYWYRQILGQKVEFLVSFYNNEISEKSEIFDDQFSVERPDGSNFTLKIRSTKLEDSAMYFCASNTGDRVPDTQYFGPGTRLTVL.

The CDR3 coding sequence is TGTGCCAGCAGCTCCGGGACTAGCTCCTACAATGAGCAGTTCTTC. Its translation is CASSSGTSSYNEQFF. The chain uses TRBV11-3 and TRBJ2-1; 8 nucleotides align to TRBD2. With 4 bases clipped from V and 0 bases from J, the junction kept 2 bases outside the gene matches. The CDR3 is made up of 15 amino acids. Germline V gene lookup returns CDR1 SGHNT and CDR2 YENEEA.

The CDR3 region is CASSKTGLQGRQYF. The CDR3 DNA sequence: TGTGCCAGCAGTAAGACGGGACTCCAAGGGAGGCAGTACTTC. The chain carries TRBV28 and TRBJ2-7, with a tentative D call TRBD2 (6 bases). Trimming cost V 5 bases and J 9 bases, with 20 bases left between them. The CDR3 is made up of 14 amino acids. Per the germline V gene, CDR1 is MDHEN and CDR2 is SYDVKM.

V gene TRBV9 combines with J gene TRBJ2-3; TRBD1 matches at 9 bases. V shed 6 bases, J shed 0 bases, and the junction held 2 bases outside the gene matches. The CDR3 contains 14 residues. Germline CDR1 and CDR2: SGDLS and YYNGEE. This chain's CDR3 is CASKGTGSTDTQYF. Here the CDR3 DNA reads TGTGCCAGCAAGGGGACAGGGAGCACAGATACGCAGTATTTT.

V gene TRBV18 combines with J gene TRBJ1-2; no reliable D call. The germline gives CDR1 KGHSH, CDR2 LQKENI. CDR3 length: 15 residues. Trimming left V 6 bases short and J 1 base short, with 15 bases between. CDR3 loop: CASSTDGGSNYGYTF. CDR3 coding DNA: TGTGCCAGCTCTACAGACGGAGGGAGTAACTATGGCTACACCTTC.

The rearrangement uses TRBV7-9 and TRBJ2-7; 7 nucleotides align to TRBD1. The junction had 3 bases not matched to a gene; V was cut back by 4 bases and J by 6 bases. The germline gives CDR1 SEHNR, CDR2 FQNEAQ (reference sequence). This CDR3 is 12 amino acids long. DNA for the CDR3: TGTGCCAGCAGCTGGGACAGAAGCGAGCAGTACTTC. Its translation is CASSWDRSEQYF.

There are a few counts of this clone. The chain uses TRBV6-1 and TRBJ2-5; no clear D gene. The germline CDR1 and CDR2 sequences are MNHNS and SASEGT. V was trimmed by 2 bases and J by 2 bases, leaving 6 bases between them. There are 13 residues in the CDR3. CDR3 amino acids: CASSEHSQETQYF. The CDR3 region has the DNA TGTGCCAGCAGTGAACACAGTCAAGAGACCCAGTACTTC.

CDR3 in DNA: TGTGCCAGCGTTGCGGGGGACTCCTACGAGCAGTACTTC. This encodes CASVAGDSYEQYF. The V gene is TRBV2, the J gene TRBJ2-7; 7 bases are a match to TRBD2. Germline CDR1 is SNHLY and CDR2 is FYNNEI. There are 13 residues in the CDR3. V lost 8 bases, J lost 0 bases, and 4 bases stayed unmatched.